What follows are 2 T cell receptor beta chains derived from one specimen sequenced in a study of cytomegalovirus exposure and HLA in healthy donors. The repertoire was sequenced with immunoSEQ multiplex PCR; TCRdb's copy has only in-frame clones and lacks some. The sample holds about 190,000 clones, about 84% seen once. Sequencing was carried out using PBMCs. The receptors shown here come from a woman aged 18-35 years in good health and CMV-seronegative.

The chain links TRBV19 to TRBJ1-2, with TRBD1 identical over 9 bases. V lost 1 base, J lost 8 bases, and 11 bases stayed unmatched. Germline CDR1 and CDR2: LNHDA and SQIVND (reference sequence). The CDR3 is 16 amino acids. CDR3 sequence reads: CASSIAGRGQGYGYTF. The CDR3 DNA reads as TGTGCCAGTAGTATAGCGGGCCGGGGACAGGGATACGGCTACACCTTC.

The chain employs TRBV4-1 and TRBJ2-5; 8 bases match TRBD2. The CDR3 sequence is 15 residues long. V lost 1 base to trimming and J lost 5 bases; unmatched junction nucleotides: 6. The germline gives CDR1 MGHRA, CDR2 YSYEKL. CDR3 nucleotide sequence: TGCGCCAGCAGCCAAGCCGGGACTAGTAGGGAGACCCAGTACTTC. This codes for CASSQAGTSRETQYF.